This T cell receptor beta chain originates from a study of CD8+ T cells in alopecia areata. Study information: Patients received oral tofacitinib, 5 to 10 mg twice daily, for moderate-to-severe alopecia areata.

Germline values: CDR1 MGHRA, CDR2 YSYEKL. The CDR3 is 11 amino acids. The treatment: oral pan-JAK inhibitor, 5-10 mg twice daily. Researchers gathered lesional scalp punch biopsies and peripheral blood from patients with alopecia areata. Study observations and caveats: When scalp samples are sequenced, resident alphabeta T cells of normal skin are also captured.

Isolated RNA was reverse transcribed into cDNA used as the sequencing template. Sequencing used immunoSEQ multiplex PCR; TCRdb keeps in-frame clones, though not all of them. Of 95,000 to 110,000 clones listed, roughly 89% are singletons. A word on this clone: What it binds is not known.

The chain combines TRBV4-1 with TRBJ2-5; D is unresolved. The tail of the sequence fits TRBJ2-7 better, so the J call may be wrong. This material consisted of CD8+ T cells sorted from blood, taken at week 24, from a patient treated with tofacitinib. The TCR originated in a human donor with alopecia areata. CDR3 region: CASSRDYEQYF. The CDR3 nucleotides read TGCGCCAGCAGCCGGGACTACGAGCAGTACTTC.